These T cell receptor beta chains were read from a single sample in a study of low-dose radiotherapy and immunotherapy resistance in tumors. TCRdb re-derived calls from the reads in MiXCR, one entry per CDR3 protein. Here the sample spans more than 50,000 distinct CDR3 sequences, 20% to 25% being singletons. The sequenced sample was PBMCs, obtained after low-dose radiotherapy plus immunotherapy. All receptors come from a male donor with prostate cancer. Each CDR3 is given with its conserved first and last residue. Each record gives: clone size, J gene, D gene, V gene, CDR3 protein, CDR3 DNA. D genes are given only for firm matches. Where a row states a size, it is once, few, many or the class of an expanded clone; other rows omit it.

few	TRBJ2-2	TRBD1	TRBV27	CASSSHRGRGTGELFF	TGTGCCAGCAGTTCTCACAGGGGGCGCGGGACCGGGGAGCTGTTTTTT
many	TRBJ2-7	TRBD1	TRBV5-1	CASSLGRTGEQYF	TGCGCCAGCAGCTTGGGAAGGACAGGCGAGCAGTACTTC
many	TRBJ2-5	.	TRBV12-3/TRBV12-4	CASNRRGEETQYF	TGTGCCAGCAACCGGAGGGGTGAAGAGACCCAGTACTTC
.	TRBJ1-1	TRBD1	TRBV7-8	CASSFPGQAGRRAFF	TGTGCCAGCAGCTTCCCGGGACAGGCTGGTCGGCGTGCTTTCTTT
many	TRBJ2-5	TRBD2	TRBV30	CAWKFGGRGETQYF	TGTGCCTGGAAATTCGGCGGGAGAGGTGAGACCCAGTACTTC
.	TRBJ1-2	.	TRBV27	CATGAGTLPFYGYTF	TGTGCCACGGGGGCAGGGACCCTCCCGTTCTATGGCTACACCTTC
once	TRBJ2-7	TRBD2	TRBV20-1	CSARDLGAGGYEQYF	TGCAGTGCTAGAGATTTGGGAGCGGGAGGTTACGAGCAGTACTTC
many	TRBJ1-2	TRBD1	TRBV19	CASSGDRGLYGYTF	TGTGCCAGTAGTGGGGACAGGGGCCTCTATGGCTACACCTTC
many	TRBJ2-1	.	TRBV3-1	CASSQGLNAYNEQFF	TGTGCCAGCAGCCAAGGACTGAACGCCTACAATGAGCAGTTCTTC
many	TRBJ1-2	.	TRBV4-1	CASSQDISGIYGYTF	TGCGCCAGCAGCCAAGATATTTCGGGAATCTATGGCTACACCTTC
many	TRBJ1-1	.	TRBV20-1	CSATPGTTEAFF	TGCAGTGCTACCCCAGGTACTACTGAAGCTTTCTTT
many	TRBJ1-6	TRBD1	TRBV20-1	CSARGRTGGNSPLHF	TGCAGTGCTAGAGGAAGGACAGGAGGGAATTCACCCCTCCACTTT
.	TRBJ1-5	.	TRBV28	CASSLGQSGNQPQHF	TGTGCCAGCAGTTTGGGGCAAAGTGGTAATCAGCCCCAGCATTTT
.	TRBJ1-6	TRBD1	TRBV5-1	CASSTDRGPNSPLHF	TGCGCCAGCAGCACGGACAGGGGGCCGAATTCACCCCTCCACTTT
many	TRBJ2-7	.	TRBV11-3	CASSSGTGSYEQYF	TGTGCCAGCAGCTCCGGGACGGGCTCCTACGAGCAGTACTTC
many	TRBJ1-1	TRBD1	TRBV5-1	CASSRDRSDTEAFF	TGCGCCAGCAGCAGGGACAGGTCGGACACTGAAGCTTTCTTT
once	TRBJ2-7	.	TRBV12-3/TRBV12-4	CASRMDSSYEQYF	TGTGCCAGCAGGATGGACAGCTCCTACGAGCAGTACTTC
many	TRBJ2-1	.	TRBV27	CASSLERPSYNEQFF	TGTGCCAGCAGTTTAGAGCGACCCTCCTACAATGAGCAGTTCTTC
.	TRBJ1-2	.	TRBV5-6	CASSPRAEGGYTF	TGTGCCAGCAGCCCGCGGGCCGAGGGAGGCTACACCTTC
many	TRBJ2-2	TRBD2	TRBV7-9	CASSETSGVNTGELFF	TGTGCCAGCAGCGAGACTAGCGGGGTGAACACCGGGGAGCTGTTTTTT
many	TRBJ2-5	.	TRBV6-2/TRBV6-3	CASGPGHSYQETQYF	TGTGCCAGCGGCCCCGGACACTCGTACCAAGAGACCCAGTACTTC
many	TRBJ2-5	TRBD1	TRBV6-6	CASSYPGQGQETQYF	TGTGCCAGCAGTTACCCGGGACAGGGCCAAGAGACCCAGTACTTC
many	TRBJ2-5	TRBD1	TRBV10-3	CAISPRGSGETQYF	TGTGCCATCAGTCCCAGGGGGTCAGGGGAGACCCAGTACTTC
.	TRBJ2-3	TRBD2	TRBV5-4	CASSGISGGADTQYF	TGTGCCAGCAGCGGGATAAGCGGGGGGGCAGATACGCAGTATTTT
.	TRBJ2-1	.	TRBV2	CASSETTGFYNEQFF	TGTGCCAGCAGTGAAACGACAGGTTTCTACAATGAGCAGTTCTTC
many	TRBJ2-5	TRBD1	TRBV6-6	CASSGRDRGAQETQYF	TGTGCCAGCAGTGGCCGAGACAGGGGAGCCCAAGAGACCCAGTACTTC
.	TRBJ1-1	.	TRBV6-2/TRBV6-3	CASKTTGNTEAFF	TGTGCCAGCAAGACGACAGGAAACACTGAAGCTTTCTTT
many	TRBJ2-3	.	TRBV4-2	CASSQDYRSTDTQYF	TGTGCCAGCAGCCAAGATTATCGAAGCACAGATACGCAGTATTTT
many	TRBJ1-4	TRBD1	TRBV12-3/TRBV12-4	CASRPGQGWTNEKLFF	TGTGCCAGCAGGCCGGGACAGGGGTGGACTAATGAAAAACTGTTTTTT
many	TRBJ2-7	.	TRBV18	CASSLTGAGGLGEQYF	TGTGCCAGCTCCCTAACGGGGGCAGGGGGTCTTGGAGAGCAGTACTTC
many	TRBJ2-1	TRBD2	TRBV11-2	CASSFLTSGAYNEQFF	TGTGCCAGCAGCTTTTTGACTAGCGGAGCCTACAATGAGCAGTTCTTC
many	TRBJ2-5	TRBD2	TRBV20-1	CSARPLAGRGETQYF	TGCAGTGCTAGACCCCTAGCGGGAAGAGGAGAGACCCAGTACTTC
many	TRBJ1-1	.	TRBV6-4	CASSEFIQTEAFF	TGTGCCAGCAGTGAGTTCATCCAAACTGAAGCTTTCTTT
many	TRBJ2-3	TRBD2	TRBV28	CASRDGLAGTDTQYF	TGTGCCAGCAGGGACGGACTAGCGGGCACAGATACGCAGTATTTT
many	TRBJ1-1	.	TRBV6-2/TRBV6-3	CASSYSLRNTEAFF	TGTGCCAGCAGTTACTCTCTCCGGAACACTGAAGCTTTCTTT
.	TRBJ2-7	TRBD2	TRBV5-1	CASSSTTSGAYEQYF	TGCGCCAGCAGCTCAACGACTAGCGGGGCCTACGAGCAGTACTTC
few	TRBJ1-5	TRBD1	TRBV7-9	CASSPNLGQFSSNQPQHF	TGTGCCAGCAGCCCCAATTTGGGACAGTTTTCTTCCAATCAGCCCCAGCATTTT
.	TRBJ2-7	TRBD1	TRBV5-6	CASSAAPGTGTYEQYF	TGTGCCAGCAGCGCGGCCCCCGGGACAGGGACATACGAGCAGTACTTC
many	TRBJ2-1	TRBD1	TRBV28	CASSFDRAYNEQFF	TGTGCCAGCAGTTTCGACAGGGCCTACAATGAGCAGTTCTTC
many	TRBJ2-5	.	TRBV7-9	CASSYGVQETQYF	TGTGCCAGCAGCTATGGGGTACAAGAGACCCAGTACTTC
many	TRBJ1-2	.	TRBV2	CASGLFSNYGYTF	TGTGCCAGTGGGCTGTTTTCTAACTATGGCTACACCTTC
.	TRBJ2-1	TRBD2	TRBV4-1	CASSRSTSGGQRSYEQFF	TGCGCCAGCAGCAGATCGACTAGCGGGGGACAACGCTCCTATGAGCAGTTCTTC